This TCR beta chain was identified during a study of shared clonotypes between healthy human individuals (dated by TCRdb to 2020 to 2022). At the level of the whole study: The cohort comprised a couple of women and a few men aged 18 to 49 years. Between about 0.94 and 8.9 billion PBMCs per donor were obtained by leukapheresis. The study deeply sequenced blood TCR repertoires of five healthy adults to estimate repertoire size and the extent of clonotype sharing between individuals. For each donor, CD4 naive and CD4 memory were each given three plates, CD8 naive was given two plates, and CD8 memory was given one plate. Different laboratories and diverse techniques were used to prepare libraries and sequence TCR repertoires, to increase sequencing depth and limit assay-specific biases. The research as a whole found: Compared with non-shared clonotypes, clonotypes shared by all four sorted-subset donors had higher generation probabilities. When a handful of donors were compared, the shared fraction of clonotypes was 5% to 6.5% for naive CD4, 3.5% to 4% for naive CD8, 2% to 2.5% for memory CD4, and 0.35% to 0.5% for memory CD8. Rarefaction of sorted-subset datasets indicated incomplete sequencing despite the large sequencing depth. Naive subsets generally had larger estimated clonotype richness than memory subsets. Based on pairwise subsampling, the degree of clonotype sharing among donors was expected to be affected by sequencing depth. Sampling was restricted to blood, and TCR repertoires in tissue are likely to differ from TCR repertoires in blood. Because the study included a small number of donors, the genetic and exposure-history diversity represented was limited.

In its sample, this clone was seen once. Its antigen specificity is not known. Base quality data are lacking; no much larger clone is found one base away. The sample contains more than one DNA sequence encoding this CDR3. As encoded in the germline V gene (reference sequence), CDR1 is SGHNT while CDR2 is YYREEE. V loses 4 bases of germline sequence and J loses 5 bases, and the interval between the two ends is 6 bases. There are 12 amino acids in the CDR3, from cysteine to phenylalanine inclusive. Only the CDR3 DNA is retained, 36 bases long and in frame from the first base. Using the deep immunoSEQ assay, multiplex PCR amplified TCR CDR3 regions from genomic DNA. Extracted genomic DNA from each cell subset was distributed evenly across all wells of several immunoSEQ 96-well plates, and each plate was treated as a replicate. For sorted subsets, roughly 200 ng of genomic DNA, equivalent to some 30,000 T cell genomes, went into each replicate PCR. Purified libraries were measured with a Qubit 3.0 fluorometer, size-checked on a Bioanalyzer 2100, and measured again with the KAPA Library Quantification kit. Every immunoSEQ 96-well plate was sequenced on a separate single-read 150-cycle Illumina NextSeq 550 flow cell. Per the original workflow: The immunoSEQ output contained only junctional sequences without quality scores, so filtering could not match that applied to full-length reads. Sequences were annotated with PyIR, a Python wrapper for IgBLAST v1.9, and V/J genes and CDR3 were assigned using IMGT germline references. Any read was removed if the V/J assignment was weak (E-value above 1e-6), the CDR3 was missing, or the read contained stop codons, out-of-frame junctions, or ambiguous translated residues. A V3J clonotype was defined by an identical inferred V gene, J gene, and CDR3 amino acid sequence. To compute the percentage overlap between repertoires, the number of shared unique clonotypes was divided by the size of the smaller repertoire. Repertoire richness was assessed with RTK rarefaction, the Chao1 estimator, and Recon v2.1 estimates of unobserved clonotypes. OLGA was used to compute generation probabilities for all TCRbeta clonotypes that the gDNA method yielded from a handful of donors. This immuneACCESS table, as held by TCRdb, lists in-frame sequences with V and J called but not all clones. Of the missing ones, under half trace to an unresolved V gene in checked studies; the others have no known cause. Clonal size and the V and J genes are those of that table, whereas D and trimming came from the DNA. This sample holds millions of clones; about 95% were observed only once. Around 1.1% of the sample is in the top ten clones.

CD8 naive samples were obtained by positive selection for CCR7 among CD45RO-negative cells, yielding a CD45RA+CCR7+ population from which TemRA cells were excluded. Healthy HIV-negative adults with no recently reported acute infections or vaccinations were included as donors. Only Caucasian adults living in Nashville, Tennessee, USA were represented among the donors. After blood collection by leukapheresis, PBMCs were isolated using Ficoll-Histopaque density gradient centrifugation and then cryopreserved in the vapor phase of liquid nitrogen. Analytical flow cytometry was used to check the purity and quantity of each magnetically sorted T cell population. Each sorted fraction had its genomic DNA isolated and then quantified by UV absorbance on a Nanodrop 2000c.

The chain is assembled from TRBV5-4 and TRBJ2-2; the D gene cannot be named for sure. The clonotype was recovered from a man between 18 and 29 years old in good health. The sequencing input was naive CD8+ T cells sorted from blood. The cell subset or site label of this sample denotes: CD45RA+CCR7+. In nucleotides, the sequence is TGTGCCAGCAGCCCCGGTACCGGGGAGCTGTTTTTT. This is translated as CASSPGTGELFF. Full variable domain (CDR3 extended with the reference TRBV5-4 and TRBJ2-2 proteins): ETGVTQSPTHLIKTRGQQVTLRCSSQSGHNTVSWYQQALGQGPQFIFQYYREEENGRGNFPPRFSGLQFPNYSSELNVNALELDDSALYLCASSPGTGELFFGEGSRLTVL.